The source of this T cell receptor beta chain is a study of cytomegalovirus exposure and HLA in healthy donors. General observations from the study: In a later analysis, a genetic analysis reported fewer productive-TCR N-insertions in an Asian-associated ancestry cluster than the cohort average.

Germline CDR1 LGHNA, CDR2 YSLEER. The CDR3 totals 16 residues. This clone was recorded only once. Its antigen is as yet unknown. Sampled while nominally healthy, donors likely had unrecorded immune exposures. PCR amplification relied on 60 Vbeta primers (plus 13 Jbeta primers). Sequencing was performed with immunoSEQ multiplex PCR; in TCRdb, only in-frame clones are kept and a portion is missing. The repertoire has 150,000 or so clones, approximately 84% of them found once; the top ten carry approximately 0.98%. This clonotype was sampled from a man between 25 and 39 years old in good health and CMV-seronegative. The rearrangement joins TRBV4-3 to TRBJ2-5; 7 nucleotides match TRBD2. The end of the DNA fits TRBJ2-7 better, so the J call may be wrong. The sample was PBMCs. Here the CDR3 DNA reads TGCGCCAGCAGCCAAGAGTTGGGAGGGCCTAGGGACGAGCAGTACTTC. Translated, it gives CASSQELGGPRDEQYF.